Below are 8 T cell receptor beta chains sequenced from a single sample in a study of response to subunit inactivated influenza vaccine. Each CDR3 protein gets one entry after TCRdb re-called the RT-PCR reads with MiXCR. Seen here are 650,000 to 800,000 distinct CDR3 sequences, approximately 15% observed once, and the top ten hold approximately 7%. Sequenced here: PBMCs from blood, sampled 14 days before vaccination. These receptor sequences come from a man over 45 who received an inactivated influenza vaccine.

The V call is TRBV4-1, the J call TRBJ2-3; no definite D call. Deletions cut 0 bases from V and 2 bases from J, with 15 bases between. The CDR3 length is 17 residues. In germline, CDR1 is MGHRA, CDR2 YSYEKL. CDR3 loop: CASSQEIRQRNTDTQYF. CDR3 bases: TGCGCCAGCAGCCAAGAAATACGGCAGAGGAACACAGATACGCAGTATTTT.

A remark on this clonotype: This may be a read error, as it is one base from a much larger clone. This chain connects TRBV7-9 to TRBJ1-2; 7 bases align to TRBD1. Losses at the gene ends were 7 bases for V and 4 bases for J; bases not matched to a gene: 6. Germline V gene data show CDR1 as SEHNR and CDR2 as FQNEAQ (reference sequence). CDR3 size: 13 residues. The CDR3 nucleotides are TGTGCCAGCACCCCCGGGACAGCCTATGGCTACACCTTC. It is translated as CASTPGTAYGYTF.

CDR3 protein: CASSFTGGALGELFF. In DNA form, the CDR3 reads TGTGCCAGCAGTTTTACAGGGGGCGCTTTAGGGGAGCTGTTTTTT. The chain employs TRBV28 and TRBJ2-2; TRBD1 matches at 9 bases. Germline V gene data show CDR1 as MDHEN and CDR2 as SYDVKM. The CDR3 contains 15 residues. V gave up 3 bases and J gave up 8 bases; unmatched junction bases: 7. The full variable domain, rest sourced from reference TRBV28 and TRBJ2-2, is DVKVTQSSRYLVKRTGEKVFLECVQDMDHENMFWYRQDPGLGLRLIYFSYDVKMKEKGDIPEGYSVSREKKERFSLILESASTNQTSMYLCASSFTGGALGELFFGEGSRLTVL.

The chain combines TRBV5-1 with TRBJ2-7; tentative D call: TRBD1 (6 bases). V shed 3 bases and J shed 7 bases, with 17 bases lying between them. The CDR3 is 14 amino acids. CDR1 is SGHRS and CDR2 is YFSETQ in the germline V gene. CDR3 bases: TGCGCCAGCAGCTCCGACAGGCGCTTTTTTGAGCAGTACTTC. Translation gives CASSSDRRFFEQYF.

On this clonotype itself: Germline is not matched at one junction end, which may reflect a read error. The chain is built from TRBV7-7 and TRBJ1-4, with D possibly being TRBD1 (5 bases). The CDR3 has 14 residues. The germline V gene has CDR1 SSHAT and CDR2 FNYEAQ (reference sequence). The chain's CDR3 is CASSLGPFNEKLFF. The CDR3 bases are TGTGCTAGCAGCTTGGGACCGTTTAATGAAAAACTGTTTTTT. The entire variable domain, with the rest obtained from reference TRBV7-7 and TRBJ1-4, is as follows: GAGVSQSPRYKVTKRGQDVTLRCDPISSHATLYWYQQALGQGPEFLTYFNYEAQPDKSGLPSDRFSAERPEGSISTLTIQRTEQRDSAMYRCASSLGPFNEKLFFGSGTQLSVL.

This chain links TRBV10-3 with TRBJ2-3; D is perhaps TRBD1 or TRBD2 (5 bases each). Per the germline V gene, CDR1 is ENHRY and CDR2 is SYGVKD. V lost 10 bases, J lost 2 bases, and 16 bases lay in between. CDR3 length equals 14 residues. The CDR3 protein is CATSGTYPTDTQYF. CDR3 coding DNA: TGTGCCACTTCCGGGACCTACCCCACAGATACGCAGTATTTT.

This clonotype was observed many times. The CDR3 nucleotides are TGTGCCAGCAGTTACACAGGGTTCACTGGGGCCAACGTCCTGACTTTC. Translated, it gives CASSYTGFTGANVLTF. The chain joins TRBV27 to TRBJ2-6, with D possibly matching TRBD1 (6 bases). Between the trimmed V and J ends, which lost 4 bases and 2 bases, there was a span of 12 bases. Germline-derived CDR1 and CDR2 are MNHEY and SMNVEV (reference sequence). This CDR3 contains 16 residues.

This clonotype has a handful of counts. The J gene is TRBJ2-2, the V gene TRBV4-2; D may be TRBD1 (6 bases). V was pared by 3 bases and J by 1 base, with 15 bases between. The germline V gene encodes CDR1 LGHNA and CDR2 YNFKEQ. The CDR3 runs 17 residues. As DNA, the CDR3 is TGTGCCAGCAGCCACCCTAGGGGACACATGAACACCGGGGAGCTGTTTTTT. This sequence encodes CASSHPRGHMNTGELFF.